This T cell receptor beta chain derives from a study of blood T cell repertoires in COVID-19. TCRdb keeps only in-frame clones here, not all; method: immunoSEQ multiplex PCR. This sample yields approximately 150,000 clones, of which about 81% are seen a single time; about 2.4% belongs to the top ten. Regarding this clone: At one end the junction does not follow the germline gene, possibly because of a read error.

The CDR3 spans 16 residues. Germline CDR1 and CDR2: SGHAT and FQNNGV. Input material: PBMCs or T cells enriched from blood (not recorded which). This chain links TRBV11-2 with TRBJ2-2; 8 bases are shared with TRBD1. The receptor was isolated from a man between 40 and 49 years old with acute COVID-19. The CDR3 DNA reads as TGTGCCGGCAGCATTGGACAGGGTCGGGCCACCGGGGAGCTGTTTTTT. Its protein is CAGSIGQGRATGELFF.